These 25 T cell receptor delta chains originate from one sample sequenced in a study of gamma-delta chains in newborns, infants, children. TCRdb re-identified clones in the reads via CATT. The table lists thousands of delta-chain clones, about 1% of them singletons. The sample consisted of blood. The receptors shown here come from a child who was a newborn, infant or young child, either healthy, febrile or measles-vaccinated (not recorded which).

On this clone itself: This DNA's translation differs at residue 7 from TCRdb's protein, which comes from a much larger clone; a read error is likely, and the protein shown is translated from the DNA. The rearrangement uses TRDV2 and TRDJ3, with D possibly TRDD3 on 5 matching bases. CDR3 length: 17 amino acids. Germline values: CDR1 GEAIGNYY, CDR2 EKD. V was shortened by 0 bases and J by 5 bases, with 13 bases between the two germline ends. The CDR3 here is CACDTVRDERDTRQMFF. The DNA of the CDR3 is TGTGCCTGTGACACCGTCCGGGATGAGCGGGACACCCGACAGATGTTTTTC.

This clone was observed many times. The likely explanation is a read error, given a far larger clone one base away. Other nucleotide sequences in the sample specify the same CDR3. The chain employs TRDV2 and TRDJ2, with 9 bases matching TRDD3. Per germline, CDR1 GEAIGNYY and CDR2 EKD. CDR3 size: 14 residues. The V segment lost 0 bases and the J segment 8 bases; nucleotides outside the gene matches: 3. The CDR3 here is CACDTWGITAQLFF. The CDR3 DNA sequence: TGTGCCTGTGACACCTGGGGGATAACGGCACAACTCTTCTTT.

Note on this clone: This DNA's translation differs at residue 6 from TCRdb's protein, which comes from a much larger clone; a read error is likely, and the protein shown is translated from the DNA. This chain joins TRDV2 and TRDJ2, with 7 nucleotides matching TRDD3. Germline V gene sequence: CDR1 GEAIGNYY, CDR2 EKD. With V trimmed by 0 bases and J by 5 bases, 2 bases remained unmatched. The CDR3 extends over 14 amino acids. DNA for the CDR3: TGTGCCTGTGACACCGCGGGGGATACAGCACAACTCTTCTTT. Its protein is CACDTAGDTAQLFF.

Comments on this clone: The TCRdb protein, from a much larger clone, departs from this DNA's translation at residue 9, likely by read error; the protein shown derives from the DNA. The gene calls are TRDV2 and TRDJ1; 11 nucleotides align to TRDD3. V shed 4 bases, J shed 1 base, and the junction held 4 bases outside the gene matches. The V gene's germline CDR1 is GEAIGNYY and CDR2 EKD. The CDR3 loop spans 15 amino acids. The CDR3 nucleotides are TGTGCCTGTGATGGACTGGGGGATAGCACCGATAAACTCATCTTT. It codes for CACDGLGDSTDKLIF.

With respect to this clone: TCRdb assigns this DNA the protein of a much larger clone, which departs from its translation at residue 5; this likely reflects a read error, and the protein shown comes from translating the DNA. The V gene is TRDV2, the J gene TRDJ2; 9 bases match TRDD3. CDR1 and CDR2 from the germline V gene are GEAIGNYY and EKD. This CDR3 has 16 residues. Trimming at V came to 2 bases and at J to 2 bases, leaving 5 bases not matched to a gene. CDR3 in amino acids: CACDRLGEELTAQLFF. CDR3 DNA: TGTGCCTGTGACAGACTGGGGGAAGAATTGACAGCACAACTCTTCTTT.

A few counts support this clone. It differs at one base from a far larger clone, so likely a read error. Other DNA sequences of this sample code for an identical CDR3. The V and J genes are TRDV2 and TRDJ3; 10 nucleotides line up with TRDD3. The CDR3 loop spans 20 amino acids. Germline loops: CDR1 GEAIGNYY, CDR2 EKD. CDR3 amino acids: CACDTGTWGIGAWDTRQMFF. CDR3 nucleotides: TGTGCCTGTGACACCGGGACCTGGGGGATAGGCGCCTGGGATACCCGACAGATGTTTTTC.

This clone counts as medium-sized (0.01 to 0.1%). A far larger clone is off by one base, so a read error is likely. This chain connects TRDV2 to TRDJ1, with TRDD3 matching 8 bases. Germline loops: CDR1 GEAIGNYY, CDR2 EKD. J was trimmed by 2 bases and V by 3 bases; bases with no gene match: 4. The CDR3 has 14 amino acids. Written as DNA, the CDR3 is TGTGCCTGTGACCTACTGGGGGCTACCGATAAACTCATCTTT. Its protein is CACDLLGATDKLIF.

This clone appeared many times. A far bigger clonotype differs at one base, so this is likely a read error. Other DNA sequences in this sample translate to the same CDR3. V usage is TRDV2 and J usage is TRDJ3, with 12 bases fitting TRDD3. The CDR3 has 20 residues. CDR1 and CDR2 (germline): GEAIGNYY, EKD. CDR3 nucleotide sequence: TGTGCCTGCGACACCGTACTGGGGGATACCCGCTCCTGGGACACCCGACAGATGTTTTTC. Protein sequence: CACDTVLGDTRSWDTRQMFF.

Comment on this clone: TCRdb's protein for this DNA is that of a much larger clone and differs from the translation at residue 17, likely a read error; the protein shown is the DNA translation. The rearrangement links TRDV2 to TRDJ3; 10 bases line up with TRDD3. This CDR3 spans 20 amino acids. Germline lookup yields CDR1 GEAIGNYY and CDR2 EKD. In DNA, the CDR3 is TGTGCCTGTGACACCGGGACCTGGGGGATAGGCGCCTGGGACACCCGACCGATGTTTTTC. This sequence encodes CACDTGTWGIGAWDTRPMFF.

This clone was detected only a few times. A read error likely explains why the TCRdb protein, taken from a much larger clone, differs from this DNA's translation at residue 6; the protein shown is translated from the DNA. This sequence joins TRDV1 and TRDJ2, with D perhaps matching TRDD2 or TRDD3 (8 bases each). Germline CDR1 is TSWWSYY and CDR2 is QGS. This CDR3 is built from 20 residues. Trimming left V 4 bases short and J 1 base short, with 25 bases between. The CDR3 DNA follows: TGTGCTCTTGGGGGAGTCTTCCTACTGGGGGTCAACTTTTTGACAGCACAACTCTTCTTT. Translated, it gives CALGGVFLLGVNFLTAQLFF.

This clone has only a few counts. TCRdb's protein, taken from a much larger clone, differs from this DNA's translation at residue 10, likely owing to a read error; the protein displayed comes from the DNA. The chain has TRDV2 and TRDJ2; the match to TRDD3 covers 13 bases. CDR1 is GEAIGNYY, CDR2 EKD, per germline. V was pared by 1 base and J by 7 bases, with 2 bases of the junction left unmatched. CDR3 length: 15 residues. The CDR3 region is CACDTLGDTKAQLFF. CDR3 coding DNA: TGTGCCTGTGACACACTGGGGGATACGAAAGCACAACTCTTCTTT.

This clone was seen a few times. This chain uses TRDV2 with TRDJ3; 9 nucleotides line up with TRDD3. Per germline, CDR1 GEAIGNYY and CDR2 EKD. This CDR3 is built from 19 residues. J was trimmed by 0 bases and V by 2 bases; bases with no gene match: 7. The CDR3 loop is CACDRVLGDTSWDTRQMFF. Here the CDR3 DNA reads TGTGCCTGTGACAGAGTACTGGGGGACACCTCCTGGGACACCCGACAGATGTTTTTC.

As concerns this clone: This likely came from a read error, as a far larger clone is one base away. This chain connects TRDV2 to TRDJ3, with 11 positions matching TRDD3. CDR3 size: 19 residues. Germline V gene data show CDR1 as GEAIGNYY and CDR2 as EKD. CDR3: CACDKVLGDSSRDTRQMFF. The CDR3 bases are TGTGCCTGTGACAAAGTACTGGGGGATAGCTCCCGGGACACCCGACAGATGTTTTTC.

This clone occurred a few times. A far more abundant clone sits one base away, making this likely a read error. This same CDR3 is encoded by further DNA sequences in the sample. The chain joins TRDV2 to TRDJ2; 13 nucleotides line up with TRDD3. The CDR3 has 18 amino acids. The germline V gene has CDR1 GEAIGNYY and CDR2 EKD. The CDR3 region is CACDPCTGGYDHPAQLFF. Written as DNA, the CDR3 is TGTGCCTGTGACCCTTGTACTGGGGGATACGATCACCCAGCGCAACTCTTCTTT.

This clone was seen repeatedly, ten times or more. A far larger clone is one nucleotide away, so this likely arose from a read error. This rearrangement joins TRDV2 to TRDJ2, with 10 bases lining up with TRDD3. Germline values: CDR1 GEAIGNYY, CDR2 EKD. This CDR3 is 15 amino acids long. The CDR3 reads CACDTWGILTAQPFF. The DNA of the CDR3 is TGTGCCTGTGACACCTGGGGGATACTGACAGCACAACCCTTCTTT.

Comment on this clone: TCRdb records a much larger clone's protein for this DNA, with a difference at residue 4 that likely arises from a read error; the protein given is the translation of the DNA. J is TRDJ3 and V is TRDV2, with 9 positions matching TRDD3. The V and J ends lost 5 bases and 0 bases, in that order; junction bases with no gene match: 7. Looked up from germline, CDR1 is GEAIGNYY and CDR2 is EKD. The CDR3 consists of 18 residues. The DNA of the CDR3 is TGTGCCTGTGTCAACTTGGGGGATAGCTCCTGGGACACCCGACAGATGTTTTTC. Protein: CACVNLGDSSWDTRQMFF.

This clone has only a few counts. This DNA's translation and the protein TCRdb lists, from a much larger clone, do not match at residue 8, likely due to a read error; the protein shown is translated from the DNA. V usage is TRDV2 and J usage is TRDJ1; D gene ambiguous. The CDR3 is 15 amino acids. The V end lost 0 bases, the J end lost 0 bases, and 10 bases lay between the germline ends. The germline V gene has CDR1 GEAIGNYY and CDR2 EKD. CDR3 protein: CACDTVGTYTDKLIF. CDR3 in DNA: TGTGCCTGTGACACCGTTGGGACCTACACCGATAAACTCATCTTT.

This clone was counted ten times or more. This probably arose from a read error, given a far larger clone one base away. This chain's CDR3 is CACDTVTWGSWDTRQVFF. The CDR3 DNA reads TGTGCCTGTGACACCGTCACCTGGGGCTCCTGGGACACCCGACAGGTGTTTTTC. This chain uses TRDV2 with TRDJ3, with a weak D call TRDD3 (6 bases). The CDR3 is 18 amino acids. CDR1 is GEAIGNYY and CDR2 is EKD in the germline V gene.

Turning to this clone: A far larger clone is one nucleotide away, so this likely arose from a read error. This specimen includes other DNA sequences encoding the same CDR3. The chain joins TRDV2 to TRDJ3, with 7 bases matching TRDD3. J gave up 4 bases and V 0 bases, and 14 bases lay outside the gene matches. CDR1 is GEAIGNYY, CDR2 EKD, per germline. The length of the CDR3 is 20 residues. The CDR3 here is CACDTVEGYLSSWDTRQMFF. In nucleotides, the CDR3 is TGTGCCTGTGACACCGTTGAGGGATACTTAAGCTCATGGGACACCCGACAGATGTTTTTC.

This clone is medium-sized within its sample. With a far larger clone one base away, a read error is the likely cause. The chain has TRDV2 and TRDJ2; 10 bases are a match to TRDD3. The CDR3 loop spans 15 amino acids. Trimming cost V 2 bases and J 4 bases; bases outside gene matches: 3. Germline CDR1 is GEAIGNYY and CDR2 is EKD. CDR3 in amino acids: CACDILGDSTAQLFF. CDR3 nucleotide sequence: TGTGCCTGTGACATACTGGGGGATTCGACAGCACAACTCTTCTTT.

This clone was seen only a few times. Since a far larger clone is one base different, this is likely a read error. Distinct nucleotide sequences in the sample also encode this CDR3. Here the CDR3 reads CACDTWGILTAQLFF. In nucleotides, the CDR3 is TGTGCCTGTGACACCTGGGGGATACTGACAGCGCAACTCTTCTTT. The J gene is TRDJ2, the V gene TRDV2; TRDD3 aligns across 10 bases. This CDR3 spans 15 amino acids. The germline V gene encodes CDR1 GEAIGNYY and CDR2 EKD.

The sample holds a few counts of this clone. A far larger clone is one nucleotide away, so this likely arose from a read error. Other nucleotide sequences from this sample produce the same CDR3. The gene calls are TRDV1 and TRDJ1; 8 bases agree with TRDD3. Germline CDR1 and CDR2: TSWWSYY and QGS. Trimming took 0 bases from V and 0 from J; bases not matched to a gene: 30. This CDR3 contains 25 residues. The DNA of the CDR3 is TGTGCTCTTGGGGAACTAGGCCTCCCTACGACTGGGGGCCTACTTTGGGGCTTCTACACCGATAAACTCATCTTT. Its protein is CALGELGLPTTGGLLWGFYTDKLIF.

Ten or more counts support this clone. One base separates it from a far larger clone, so it is likely a read error. The chain carries TRDV2 and TRDJ3; 10 positions agree with TRDD3. Germline assignment: CDR1 GEAIGNYY and CDR2 EKD. The length of the CDR3 is 20 residues. CDR3 bases: TGTGCCTGTGGCACCGGGACCTGGGGGATAGGCGCCTGGGACACCCGACAGATGTTTTTC. Translated, it gives CACGTGTWGIGAWDTRQMFF.

Notes on this clone: A far larger clone differs by one base, so this is likely a read error. The sample contains more than one DNA sequence encoding this CDR3. The V gene is TRDV2, the J gene TRDJ3; TRDD3 matches at 7 bases. CDR1 is GEAIGNYY, CDR2 EKD, per germline. The CDR3 spans 18 residues. The CDR3 coding sequence is TGTGCTTGTGACACCTGGGGGTCGAGCTCCTGGGACACCCGACAGATGTTTTTC. Its protein product is CACDTWGSSSWDTRQMFF.

This clone showed up just a few times. TCRdb attributes to this sequence the protein of a much larger clone, which differs from the DNA translation at residue 8; a read error is likely, and the protein displayed is translated from the DNA. The chain links TRDV2 to TRDJ3; maybe TRDD3 (6 bases). This CDR3 region has 16 residues. V shed 0 bases and J shed 6 bases, with 11 bases lying between them. CDR1 is GEAIGNYY and CDR2 is EKD in the germline V gene. Here the CDR3 reads CACDTWGVADTRQMFF. CDR3 bases: TGTGCCTGTGACACCTGGGGGGTAGCGGACACCCGACAGATGTTTTTC.